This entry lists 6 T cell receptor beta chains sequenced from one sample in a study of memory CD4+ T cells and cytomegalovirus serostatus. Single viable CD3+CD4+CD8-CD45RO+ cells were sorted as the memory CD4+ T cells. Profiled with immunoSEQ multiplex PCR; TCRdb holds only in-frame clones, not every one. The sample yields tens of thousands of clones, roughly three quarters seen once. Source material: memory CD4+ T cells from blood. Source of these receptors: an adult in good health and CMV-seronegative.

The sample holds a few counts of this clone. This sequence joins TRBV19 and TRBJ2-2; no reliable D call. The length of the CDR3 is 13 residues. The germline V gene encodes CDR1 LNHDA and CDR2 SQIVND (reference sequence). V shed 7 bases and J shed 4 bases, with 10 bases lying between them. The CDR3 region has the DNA TGTGCCAGTAACCAACAGCGCACCGGGGAGCTGTTTTTT. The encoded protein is CASNQQRTGELFF.

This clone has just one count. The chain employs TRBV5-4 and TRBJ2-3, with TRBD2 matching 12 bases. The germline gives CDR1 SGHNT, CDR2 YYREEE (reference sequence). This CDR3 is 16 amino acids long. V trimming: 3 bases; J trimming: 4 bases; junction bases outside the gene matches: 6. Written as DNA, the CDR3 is TGTGCCAGCAGCTCAGGACTAGCGGGAAGGTCAGATACGCAGTATTTT. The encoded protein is CASSSGLAGRSDTQYF.

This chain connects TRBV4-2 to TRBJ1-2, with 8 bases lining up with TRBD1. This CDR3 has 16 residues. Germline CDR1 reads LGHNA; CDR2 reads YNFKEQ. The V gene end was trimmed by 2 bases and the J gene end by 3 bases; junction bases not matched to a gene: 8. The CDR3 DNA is TGTGCCAGCAGCCAACGAGGACAGGGAGTGGACTATGGCTACACCTTC. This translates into CASSQRGQGVDYGYTF.

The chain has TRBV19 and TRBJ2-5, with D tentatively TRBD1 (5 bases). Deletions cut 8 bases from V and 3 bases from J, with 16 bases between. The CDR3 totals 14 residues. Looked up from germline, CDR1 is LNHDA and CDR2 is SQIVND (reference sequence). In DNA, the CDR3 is TGTGCCAGTGCATCGAATAGGGGCGAAGAGACCCAGTACTTC. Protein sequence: CASASNRGEETQYF.

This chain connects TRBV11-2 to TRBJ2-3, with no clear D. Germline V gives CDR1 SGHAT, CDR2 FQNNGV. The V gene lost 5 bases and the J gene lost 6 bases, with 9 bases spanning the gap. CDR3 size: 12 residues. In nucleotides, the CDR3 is TGTGCCAGCAGCCCCGGTAGGGATACGCAGTATTTT. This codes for CASSPGRDTQYF.

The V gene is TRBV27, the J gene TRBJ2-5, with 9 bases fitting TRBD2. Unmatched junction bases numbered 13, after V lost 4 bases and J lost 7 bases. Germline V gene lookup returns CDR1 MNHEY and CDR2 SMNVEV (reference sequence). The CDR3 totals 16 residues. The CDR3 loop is CASSSAGVAGGGTQYF. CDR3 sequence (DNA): TGTGCCAGCAGTTCCGCCGGGGTGGCGGGAGGGGGGACCCAGTACTTC.